This T cell receptor beta chain was identified in a study of blood T cells in healthy people across ages. The CDR3 loop spans 13 amino acids. Trimming took off 3 bases at V and 9 bases at J, with 18 bases between the two ends. In germline, CDR1 is DFQATT, CDR2 SNEGSKA (reference sequence). This clonotype has a handful of counts. What it binds is not known. Study results and caveats: Older age coincided with a roughly linear decline in TCR beta diversity per million T cells. Naive T cell percentage showed a strong correlation with the diversity of TCR beta.

The authors ran a second PCR of roughly 6 to 11 cycles using a sample-barcoded 5' primer and a J-beta primer mix. TCRdb recomputed calls from the 5' RACE reads with MiXCR, one row per CDR3 protein. The top ten hold about two fifths of the sample, which has about 640,000 distinct CDR3 sequences, 58% seen once. Each sample used at least 6 million PBMCs. The TCR sequence derives from a man aged 60 to 75 in good health. The sequenced sample consisted of blood. The chain uses TRBV20-1 and TRBJ2-7; D call uncertain. The CDR3 is CSASIPGQGMQYF. The CDR3 nucleotides read TGCAGTGCTAGTATTCCGGGCCAAGGGATGCAGTACTTC.